This T cell receptor beta chain was found in a study of cytomegalovirus exposure and HLA in healthy donors. The CDR3 is 15 amino acids. From germline, CDR1 is MNHNS and CDR2 SASEGT. V lost 5 bases, J lost 1 base, and 14 bases lay in between. The PCR used 60 Vbeta and 13 Jbeta primers. Profiled with immunoSEQ multiplex PCR; TCRdb holds only in-frame clones, not every one. The repertoire has approximately 120,000 clones, 77% of them found once; the top ten carry 9.5% to 13%. This receptor was identified in a man aged 35 to 55 in good health and CMV-seropositive. The chain combines TRBV6-1 with TRBJ2-5, with D hard to call. The sequenced material came from PBMCs. The CDR3 sequence is CASSPWWQSQETQYF. The CDR3 bases are TGTGCCAGCAGTCCTTGGTGGCAGTCCCAAGAGACCCAGTACTTC.